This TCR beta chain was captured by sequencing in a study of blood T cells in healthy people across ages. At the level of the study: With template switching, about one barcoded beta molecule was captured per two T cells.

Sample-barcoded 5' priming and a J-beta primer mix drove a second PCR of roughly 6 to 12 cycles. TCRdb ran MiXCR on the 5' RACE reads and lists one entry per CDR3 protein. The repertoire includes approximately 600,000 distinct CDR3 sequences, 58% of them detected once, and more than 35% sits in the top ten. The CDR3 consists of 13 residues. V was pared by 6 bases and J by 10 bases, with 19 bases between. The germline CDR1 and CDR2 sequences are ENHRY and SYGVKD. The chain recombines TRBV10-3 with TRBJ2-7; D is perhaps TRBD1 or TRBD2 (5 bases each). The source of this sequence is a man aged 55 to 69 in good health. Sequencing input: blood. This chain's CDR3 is CAIRVGGPEDQYF. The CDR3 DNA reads TGTGCCATCAGGGTTGGGGGTCCGGAGGACCAGTACTTC.